Below, 28 T cell receptor beta chains from the same sample are listed, as sequenced in a study of shared clonotypes between healthy human individuals. The assay was immunoSEQ multiplex PCR, and TCRdb's table has in-frame clones only and misses some. In the table there are about 1,900,000 clones, 85% to 95% of which are singletons. CD8 cells classed as naive were CD45RO-negative and positively selected for CCR7, excluding terminally differentiated effector memory CD45RA+ cells. The sequenced sample consisted of naive CD8+ T cells sorted from blood. These receptors were taken from a man aged 18-30 years in good health.

This sequence joins TRBV4-1 and TRBJ2-7; D gene uncertain. Looked up from germline, CDR1 is MGHRA and CDR2 is YSYEKL. The CDR3 covers 14 residues. V dropped 0 bases and J dropped 4 bases, with 10 bases sitting between them. The CDR3 sequence is CASSQDRSTYEQYF. The CDR3 DNA reads TGCGCCAGCAGCCAAGATCGGTCAACGTACGAGCAGTACTTC.

The rearrangement joins TRBV12-5 to TRBJ1-5; D gene unclear. Trimming cost V 2 bases and J 2 bases, with 10 bases left between them. Germline assignment: CDR1 LGHNT and CDR2 FRNRAP. The CDR3 length is 15 residues. CDR3 sequence reads: CASGLSGLGNQPQHF. In DNA form, the CDR3 reads TGTGCTAGTGGTTTGTCGGGGTTGGGCAATCAGCCCCAGCATTTT.

The rearrangement links TRBV7-9 to TRBJ2-1; TRBD2 is a possible D gene (6 bases). With 5 bases removed from V and 3 bases from J, the gap between germline ends came to 17 bases. The CDR3 runs to 16 residues. Germline CDR1 and CDR2: SEHNR and FQNEAQ (reference sequence). The CDR3 coding sequence is TGTGCCAGCAGCCCTAAGGGCGGGAAACACTACAATGAGCAGTTCTTC. This gives the protein CASSPKGGKHYNEQFF. Looking up the rest from reference TRBV7-9 and TRBJ2-1 gives the full variable domain: DTGVSQNPRHKITKRGQNVTFRCDPISEHNRLYWYRQTLGQGPEFLTYFQNEAQLEKSRLLSDRFSAERPKGSFSTLEIQRTEQGDSAMYLCASSPKGGKHYNEQFFGPGTRLTVL.

The chain joins TRBV9 to TRBJ2-2; the match to TRBD2 covers 10 bases. In germline, CDR1 is SGDLS, CDR2 YYNGEE. Trimming removed 3 bases from V and 7 bases from J; junction bases left unmatched: 3. CDR3 length equals 14 residues. CDR3 in amino acids: CASSAGTSDGELFF. CDR3 DNA: TGTGCCAGCAGCGCCGGGACTAGCGACGGGGAGCTGTTTTTT.

V usage is TRBV6-5 and J usage is TRBJ2-7; D is ambiguous. Trimming took 6 bases from V and 0 from J, leaving 12 bases between them. Germline loops: CDR1 MNHEY, CDR2 SVGAGI. The CDR3 contains 14 residues. The CDR3 DNA sequence: TGTGCCAGCAGCCCTCTGCTTAGCTCCTACGAGCAGTACTTC. This translates into CASSPLLSSYEQYF.

The rearrangement links TRBV4-1 to TRBJ1-1; D is possibly TRBD1 (5 bases). Looked up from germline, CDR1 is MGHRA and CDR2 is YSYEKL. This CDR3 is built from 15 residues. The V and J ends lost 1 base and 6 bases respectively, with 15 bases between them. CDR3 bases: TGCGCCAGCAGCCAAGCATACGAGGGGAAGCCTGAAGCTTTCTTT. The encoded protein is CASSQAYEGKPEAFF.

V usage is TRBV9 and J usage is TRBJ1-1, with 9 bases aligning to TRBD1. This CDR3 has 14 amino acids. V lost 4 bases, J lost 5 bases, and 6 bases stayed unmatched. CDR1 and CDR2 (germline): SGDLS, YYNGEE. CDR3 region: CASSKRDRVTEAFF. DNA of the CDR3: TGTGCCAGCAGCAAACGGGACAGGGTGACTGAAGCTTTCTTT. Supplemented by reference TRBV9 and TRBJ1-1, the full variable domain reads DSGVTQTPKHLITATGQRVTLRCSPRSGDLSVYWYQQSLDQGLQFLIQYYNGEERAKGNILERFSAQQFPDLHSELNLSSLELGDSALYFCASSKRDRVTEAFFGQGTRLTVV.

This chain connects TRBV27 to TRBJ1-4; 11 bases agree with TRBD1. This CDR3 is built from 14 residues. V shed 7 bases, J shed 8 bases, and the junction held 6 bases outside the gene matches. Germline-derived CDR1 and CDR2 are MNHEY and SMNVEV (reference sequence). The CDR3 sequence is CASTRTGGGEKLFF. The CDR3 nucleotides are TGTGCCAGCACCCGGACAGGGGGCGGAGAAAAACTGTTTTTT.

This clone was counted once. V usage is TRBV6-5 and J usage is TRBJ1-1, with 9 bases identical to TRBD1. V gave up 0 bases and J gave up 11 bases; unmatched junction bases: 4. The CDR3 totals 13 residues. Germline lookup yields CDR1 MNHEY and CDR2 SVGAGI. The CDR3 bases are TGTGCCAGCAGTTACTCGATAGACAGGGGGGCTTTCTTT. Amino acid sequence: CASSYSIDRGAFF.

In this sample, this clone turned up a few times. Written as DNA, the CDR3 is TGTGCCACCTATACTGGCGGGGAGCTGTTTTTT. This codes for CATYTGGELFF. The chain is built from TRBV11-2 and TRBJ2-2, with no clear D. Trimming shortened V by 10 bases and J by 7 bases, and 10 bases separated the two germline ends. Per the germline V gene, CDR1 is SGHAT and CDR2 is FQNNGV. This CDR3 comprises 11 residues.

Worth noting for this clone: The same CDR3 is also encoded by other DNA sequences in this sample. The rearrangement uses TRBV27 and TRBJ2-7; 8 bases map to TRBD2. With 0 bases clipped from V and 0 bases from J, the junction kept 1 base outside the gene matches. CDR1 MNHEY and CDR2 SMNVEV come from the germline V gene (reference sequence). The CDR3 sequence is 15 residues long. The CDR3 nucleotides are TGTGCCAGCAGTTTATCGGCGGGAGGCTCCTACGAGCAGTACTTC. Protein sequence: CASSLSAGGSYEQYF.

The chain combines TRBV4-3 with TRBJ1-2; tentative D call: TRBD1 (5 bases). Trimming left V 3 bases short and J 2 bases short, with 13 bases between. Germline V gene data show CDR1 as LGHNA and CDR2 as YSLEER. This CDR3 spans 15 amino acids. The CDR3 sequence is CASSQTGLLNYGYTF. The DNA of the CDR3 is TGCGCCAGCAGCCAGACGGGACTTCTGAACTATGGCTACACCTTC.

The chain joins TRBV13 to TRBJ1-2, with D hard to call. V gave up 5 bases and J gave up 4 bases, with 14 bases separating them. This CDR3 is 14 amino acids long. Germline CDR1 PRHDT, CDR2 FYEKMQ (reference sequence). CDR3 protein: CASSVTGEIYGYTF. The DNA for the CDR3 is TGTGCCAGCAGCGTTACCGGGGAGATCTATGGCTACACCTTC.

This sequence joins TRBV29-1 and TRBJ2-7; TRBD2 matches at 8 bases. The ends lost 0 bases at V and 6 bases at J; junction bases unmatched: 10. The CDR3 contains 15 residues. Germline V gene data show CDR1 as SQVTM and CDR2 as ANQGSEA. This CDR3 is CSVEDREGGPGEQYF. DNA of the CDR3: TGCAGCGTTGAAGATCGGGAGGGAGGGCCGGGCGAGCAGTACTTC.

The J gene is TRBJ2-5, the V gene TRBV27; D call uncertain. Trimming removed 5 bases from V and 4 bases from J, with 11 bases in between. Germline assignment: CDR1 MNHEY and CDR2 SMNVEV (reference sequence). The CDR3 has 13 amino acids. CDR3 coding DNA: TGTGCCAGCAGTCCGATTTTTGGAGAGACCCAGTACTTC. It yields the protein CASSPIFGETQYF.

About this clone itself: The identical CDR3 is also encoded by other nucleotide sequences in the sample. The rearrangement uses TRBV4-1 and TRBJ1-4; TRBD1 matches 7 bases. V shed 1 base, J shed 7 bases, and the junction held 6 bases outside the gene matches. The germline gives CDR1 MGHRA, CDR2 YSYEKL. CDR3 length equals 15 residues. The CDR3: CASSQVEGAGEKLFF. The DNA for the CDR3 is TGCGCCAGCAGCCAAGTTGAGGGGGCGGGTGAAAAACTGTTTTTT.

The J gene is TRBJ2-3, the V gene TRBV6-5; 9 bases match TRBD2. V was pared by 5 bases and J by 2 bases, with 2 bases of the junction left unmatched. The CDR3 covers 14 residues. From germline, CDR1 is MNHEY and CDR2 SVGAGI. Written as DNA, the CDR3 is TGTGCCAGCAGTGAGCGGGGGGACACAGATACGCAGTATTTT. Amino acid sequence: CASSERGDTDTQYF.

V is TRBV2 and J is TRBJ1-6; maybe TRBD1 (5 bases). This CDR3 is 16 amino acids long. Germline CDR1 SNHLY, CDR2 FYNNEI. V lost 0 bases to trimming and J lost 3 bases, with 9 bases between them. CDR3 sequence reads: CASSEAPGLYNSPLHF. CDR3 coding DNA: TGTGCCAGCAGTGAAGCGCCGGGACTCTATAATTCACCCCTCCACTTT. The full variable domain, in which reference TRBV2 and TRBJ1-6 provide the parts outside the CDR3, is EPEVTQTPSHQVTQMGQEVILRCVPISNHLYFYWYRQILGQKVEFLVSFYNNEISEKSEIFDDQFSVERPDGSNFTLKIRSTKLEDSAMYFCASSEAPGLYNSPLHFGNGTRLTVT.

The rearrangement joins TRBV6-1 to TRBJ2-7; 8 positions match TRBD1. The V and J ends lost 4 bases and 3 bases, in that order; junction bases with no gene match: 11. This CDR3 contains 16 residues. Germline values: CDR1 MNHNS, CDR2 SASEGT. CDR3 in amino acids: CASSAQGQGLGYEQYF. DNA of the CDR3: TGTGCCAGCAGTGCCCAAGGACAGGGACTGGGCTACGAGCAGTACTTC.

The rearrangement joins TRBV10-3 to TRBJ2-2; 8 nucleotides line up with TRBD1. The CDR3 contains 13 residues. The trim removed 9 bases at V and 4 bases at J, leaving 4 bases unmatched. Germline V gene sequence: CDR1 ENHRY, CDR2 SYGVKD. CDR3: CAMTGESTGELFF. The CDR3, as DNA: TGTGCCATGACAGGGGAGAGCACCGGGGAGCTGTTTTTT.

This clone has just one count. This chain links TRBV10-3 with TRBJ1-2; D unclear. Trimming stripped 2 bases from V and 1 base from J, with 17 bases between. Germline CDR1 ENHRY, CDR2 SYGVKD. The CDR3 is made up of 17 amino acids. The CDR3, as DNA: TGTGCCATCAGTGAGCCATTTAACCGTACCGGTAACTATGGCTACACCTTC. This encodes CAISEPFNRTGNYGYTF.

The rearrangement links TRBV4-1 to TRBJ2-4; 9 bases are a match to TRBD1. CDR1 is MGHRA, CDR2 YSYEKL, per germline. The CDR3 runs 13 residues. With 3 bases clipped from V and 16 bases from J, the junction kept 10 bases outside the gene matches. CDR3 in DNA: TGCGCCAGCAGCCAGGTCCGGGACAGGGACCCCTACTTC. Amino acids: CASSQVRDRDPYF.

The chain couples TRBV4-3 to TRBJ2-7; D ambiguous. The ends were cut back, 2 bases at V and 6 bases at J, with 11 bases in the middle. Germline V lookup: CDR1 LGHNA, CDR2 YSLEER. The CDR3 sequence is 13 residues long. The CDR3 DNA reads as TGCGCCAGCAGCCAACTTCAGTCCAGCGAGCAGTACTTC. Protein sequence: CASSQLQSSEQYF.

The gene calls are TRBV11-2 and TRBJ1-2; D ambiguous. Germline V gene data show CDR1 as SGHAT and CDR2 as FQNNGV. The CDR3 runs to 10 residues. V was cut by 5 bases and J by 14 bases, with 12 bases left in between. DNA for the CDR3: TGTGCCAGCAGCGCTCAGGAGCTTACCTTC. Translating it yields CASSAQELTF.

V is TRBV7-9 and J is TRBJ2-7; 9 nucleotides agree with TRBD1. This CDR3 has 16 amino acids. Germline V gene data show CDR1 as SEHNR and CDR2 as FQNEAQ (reference sequence). Losses at the gene ends were 5 bases for V and 5 bases for J; bases not matched to a gene: 13. CDR3 in amino acids: CASSETGGAITDEQYF. The CDR3 region has the DNA TGTGCCAGCAGCGAGACAGGGGGGGCGATTACGGACGAGCAGTACTTC.

V usage is TRBV7-9 and J usage is TRBJ2-5; D unclear. This CDR3 spans 16 amino acids. Germline V CDR1 and CDR2: SEHNR, FQNEAQ (reference sequence). V was trimmed by 5 bases and J by 0 bases, leaving 16 bases between them. The CDR3 DNA sequence: TGTGCCAGCAGCCAAACCGTGGGGTTAAACCAAGAGACCCAGTACTTC. Encoded protein: CASSQTVGLNQETQYF.

This rearrangement joins TRBV28 to TRBJ2-5; no clear D gene. The V and J ends lost 4 bases and 5 bases respectively, with 20 bases between them. The CDR3 runs to 16 residues. Germline lookup yields CDR1 MDHEN and CDR2 SYDVKM. The CDR3 bases are TGTGCCAGCAGTTCCCTCCTGACCCGCAGTGGGGAGACCCAGTACTTC. The encoded protein is CASSSLLTRSGETQYF.

CDR3 sequence (DNA): TGTGCCAGCAGTGGGGTCGGGACTAGCGGGGGAATGAGCTCCTACAATGAGCAGTTCTTC. Amino acid sequence: CASSGVGTSGGMSSYNEQFF. V and J are TRBV2 and TRBJ2-1; 14 bases are a match to TRBD2. V lost 4 bases to trimming and J lost 0 bases; unmatched junction nucleotides: 11. Germline values: CDR1 SNHLY, CDR2 FYNNEI. This CDR3 has 20 amino acids.